This T cell receptor (beta chain) is drawn from a study of cytomegalovirus exposure and HLA in healthy donors. Study results and caveats: Immune exposure was documented only through CMV serostatus.

Primers for the PCR totalled 60 Vbeta and 13 Jbeta. Sequencing was performed with immunoSEQ multiplex PCR; in TCRdb, only in-frame clones are kept and a portion is missing. The sample records around 190,000 clones, roughly four fifths being singletons. CDR3 length equals 15 residues. Germline values: CDR1 LNHDA, CDR2 SQIVND (reference sequence). Trimming stripped 5 bases from V and 0 bases from J, with 14 bases between. Sampled while nominally healthy, donors likely had unrecorded immune exposures. On this clone itself: Its antigen is not known.

This clonotype was sampled from a young man in good health and CMV-seronegative. The sequenced sample was PBMCs. This rearrangement joins TRBV19 to TRBJ2-7; D may be TRBD2 (5 bases). CDR3 loop: CASSQAGMSSYEQYF. For the CDR3, the DNA is TGTGCCAGTAGTCAGGCGGGCATGAGCTCCTACGAGCAGTACTTC.